This T cell receptor beta chain was retrieved from a study of shared clonotypes between healthy human individuals. Overall study: Used for every donor were three CD4 naive, three CD4 memory, two CD8 naive and one CD8 memory plate. Study outcomes and limitations: Estimated clonotype richness was generally higher in naive than memory subsets. It was the non-shared clonotypes that had lower generation probabilities than clonotypes shared by all four donors.

On this clone: The antigen is unknown.

TCRdb keeps only in-frame clones here, not all; method: immunoSEQ multiplex PCR. The sample contains hundreds of thousands of clones, 95% to 97% of which appear only once. Trimming took off 4 bases at V and 5 bases at J, with 21 bases between the two ends. CDR1 MNHNS and CDR2 SASEGT come from the germline V gene. The CDR3 has 17 amino acids. Terminally differentiated effector memory CD45RA+ cells were excluded from the naive CD8 cells, which were CD45RO-negative and positively selected for CCR7. This rearrangement joins TRBV6-1 to TRBJ1-5, with a tentative D call TRBD1 (5 bases). Material for sequencing was naive CD8+ T cells sorted from blood. The source of this sequence is a woman aged 25-40 years in good health. The CDR3 protein is CASSAEGPGSTDQPQHF. The CDR3 DNA sequence: TGTGCCAGCAGTGCGGAGGGGCCAGGATCCACAGATCAGCCCCAGCATTTT.